This entry lists 25 T cell receptor beta chains sequenced from one sample in a study of cytomegalovirus exposure and HLA in healthy donors. This PCR relied on a set of 60 Vbeta primers and 13 Jbeta primers. The repertoire was sequenced with immunoSEQ multiplex PCR; TCRdb's copy has only in-frame clones and lacks some. The sample has about 130,000 clones; roughly 76% are singletons. Material: PBMCs. The receptors here all came from a woman aged 55-69 years in good health and CMV-seropositive.

The chain joins TRBV19 to TRBJ2-2; 7 bases map to TRBD2. Germline lookup yields CDR1 LNHDA and CDR2 SQIVND (reference sequence). CDR3 length: 15 residues. V lost 2 bases and J lost 2; bases outside the gene matches: 2. CDR3 nucleotide sequence: TGTGCCAGTAGTATAAGCGGGGCCAACACCGGGGAGCTGTTTTTT. Translating gives CASSISGANTGELFF.

V gene TRBV20-1 combines with J gene TRBJ2-3; D perhaps matches TRBD2 (5 bases). This CDR3 comprises 10 residues. Germline assignment: CDR1 DFQATT and CDR2 SNEGSKA (reference sequence). The V end was cut by 1 base, the J end by 13 bases, with 9 bases between. The CDR3 loop is CSARVVGEYF. Here the CDR3 DNA reads TGCAGTGCTAGAGTAGTGGGAGAGTATTTT.

The rearrangement uses TRBV5-5 and TRBJ2-2; perhaps TRBD2 as D (6 bases). Germline CDR1 is SGHKS and CDR2 is YYEKEE (reference sequence). This CDR3 is built from 17 residues. The V end was cut by 0 bases, the J end by 3 bases, with 15 bases between. The CDR3 loop is CASSLVWTGADTGELFF. CDR3 bases: TGTGCCAGCAGCTTGGTGTGGACGGGAGCGGACACCGGGGAGCTGTTTTTT. The variable domain in full, with the rest retrieved from reference TRBV5-5 and TRBJ2-2, is DAGVTQSPTHLIKTRGQQVTLRCSPISGHKSVSWYQQVLGQGPQFIFQYYEKEERGRGNFPDRFSARQFPNYSSELNVNALLLGDSALYLCASSLVWTGADTGELFFGEGSRLTVL.

This clone came up once. The chain couples TRBV7-6 to TRBJ1-1, with D possibly TRBD1 on 6 matching bases. In germline, CDR1 is SGHVS, CDR2 FNYEAQ. Trimming pared 5 bases from V and 3 bases from J, leaving 16 bases between. The CDR3 consists of 15 residues. CDR3 protein: CASSARTGRDTEAFF. CDR3 coding DNA: TGTGCCAGCAGCGCGCGTACAGGGAGAGACACTGAAGCTTTCTTT.

The chain uses TRBV4-3 and TRBJ1-1; tentatively, D is TRBD1 (5 bases). CDR1 and CDR2 from the germline V gene are LGHNA and YSLEER. The CDR3 is made up of 13 amino acids. Trimming left V 0 bases short and J 11 bases short, with 13 bases between. DNA of the CDR3: TGCGCCAGCAGCCAAGATGGGGCGGTGAGGGCTTTCTTT. Residues: CASSQDGAVRAFF.

Concerning this clone: At one end the junction does not follow the germline gene, possibly because of a read error. This CDR3 is CANSVGGTSGRNIQYF. In nucleotides, the CDR3 is TGTGCCAACAGCGTAGGCGGGACTAGCGGGAGAAACATTCAGTACTTC. J is TRBJ2-4 and V is TRBV9; 14 positions agree with TRBD2. The CDR3 runs 16 residues. Germline CDR1 SGDLS, CDR2 YYNGEE.

V gene TRBV5-8 combines with J gene TRBJ1-5; D call uncertain. Germline V gene lookup returns CDR1 SGHTS and CDR2 YDEGEE. V dropped 3 bases and J dropped 0 bases, with 13 bases sitting between them. This CDR3 has 16 amino acids. The DNA for the CDR3 is TGTGCCAGCAGCTCCCGAGGTTGGTATAGCAATCAGCCCCAGCATTTT. Protein product: CASSSRGWYSNQPQHF.

The V call is TRBV11-2, the J call TRBJ2-1; 11 bases map to TRBD2. Germline CDR1 SGHAT, CDR2 FQNNGV. Germline trimming cut 5 bases from V and 3 bases from J; bases unmatched to any gene: 6. The CDR3 is 16 residues long. CDR3 nucleotide sequence: TGTGCCAGCAGCCCGGTGGGACTAGCGGACTACAATGAGCAGTTCTTC. Protein product: CASSPVGLADYNEQFF.

The rearrangement uses TRBV4-2 and TRBJ2-3; TRBD2 might be the D (5 bases). Trimming pared 0 bases from V and 3 bases from J, leaving 16 bases between. The germline gives CDR1 LGHNA, CDR2 YNFKEQ. This CDR3 region has 17 residues. DNA for the CDR3: TGTGCCAGCAGCCAAGACTCTTCTCGGGGTCGGACAGATACGCAGTATTTT. Translation gives CASSQDSSRGRTDTQYF.

This chain connects TRBV5-1 to TRBJ2-3; 13 bases agree with TRBD2. The CDR3 contains 17 residues. V trimming: 1 base; J trimming: 1 base; junction bases outside the gene matches: 3. Germline V gene lookup returns CDR1 SGHRS and CDR2 YFSETQ. CDR3 region: CASSLLGLAGGTDTQYF. In DNA form, the CDR3 reads TGCGCCAGCAGCTTGCTAGGACTAGCGGGGGGCACAGATACGCAGTATTTT. The full variable domain, rest sourced from reference TRBV5-1 and TRBJ2-3, is KAGVTQTPRYLIKTRGQQVTLSCSPISGHRSVSWYQQTPGQGLQFLFEYFSETQRNKGNFPGRFSGRQFSNSRSEMNVSTLELGDSALYLCASSLLGLAGGTDTQYFGPGTRLTVL.

This rearrangement joins TRBV7-9 to TRBJ2-5; D gene ambiguous. Germline V gene sequence: CDR1 SEHNR, CDR2 FQNEAQ (reference sequence). V dropped 5 bases and J dropped 5 bases, with 6 bases sitting between them. This CDR3 is built from 11 residues. CDR3 sequence: CASSPGETQYF. In nucleotides, the CDR3 is TGTGCCAGCAGCCCCGGGGAGACCCAGTACTTC. The whole variable domain, remainder taken from reference TRBV7-9 and TRBJ2-5, is DTGVSQNPRHKITKRGQNVTFRCDPISEHNRLYWYRQTLGQGPEFLTYFQNEAQLEKSRLLSDRFSAERPKGSFSTLEIQRTEQGDSAMYLCASSPGETQYFGPGTRLLVL.

The V and J genes are TRBV19 and TRBJ2-5, with 9 bases that match TRBD1. With the DNA end fitting TRBJ2-7 better, the J assignment may be wrong. Germline CDR1 is LNHDA and CDR2 is SQIVND (reference sequence). The CDR3 totals 16 residues. CDR3 loop: CASSIVPGQGTYEQYF. The CDR3 bases are TGTGCCAGTAGTATAGTACCGGGACAGGGAACCTACGAGCAGTACTTC.

The genes are TRBV4-1 and TRBJ1-5, with D possibly matching TRBD1 (6 bases). Germline V lookup: CDR1 MGHRA, CDR2 YSYEKL. The CDR3 loop spans 15 amino acids. V lost 4 bases and J 3 bases, leaving 13 bases between the germline ends. CDR3 region: CASSLNTGTNQPQHF. CDR3 sequence (DNA): TGCGCCAGCAGCCTGAACACAGGGACCAATCAGCCCCAGCATTTT.

This chain joins TRBV25-1 and TRBJ1-4, with 9 nucleotides matching TRBD1. The CDR3 runs to 15 residues. Looked up from germline, CDR1 is MGHDK and CDR2 is SYGVNS. V shed 3 bases, J shed 8 bases, and the junction held 7 bases outside the gene matches. As DNA, the CDR3 is TGTGCCAGCAGTGATCGAAGACAGGGGGTCGAAAAACTGTTTTTT. Residues: CASSDRRQGVEKLFF.

The sample holds a few counts of this clone. Here the CDR3 DNA reads TGTGCCAGCTCACCAGATCGGGGACTAGCGGGGGTAAGCTACAATGAGCAGTTCTTC. It yields the protein CASSPDRGLAGVSYNEQFF. This chain uses TRBV18 with TRBJ2-1; 14 positions match TRBD2. Germline CDR1 and CDR2: KGHSH and LQKENI. Trimming took 2 bases from V and 3 from J; bases not matched to a gene: 9. This CDR3 comprises 19 residues.

There are a few counts of this clone. The chain uses TRBV7-6 and TRBJ1-1; D not certain. The V and J ends lost 6 bases and 4 bases respectively, with 12 bases between them. The CDR3 is made up of 13 amino acids. Germline V lookup: CDR1 SGHVS, CDR2 FNYEAQ. CDR3 in DNA: TGTGCCAGCAGTCAGTCCCATGGCACTGAAGCTTTCTTT. Its protein is CASSQSHGTEAFF.

This clone has more than one count but fewer than ten. The chain employs TRBV25-1 and TRBJ2-7; no reliable D call. This CDR3 is built from 14 residues. V was cut by 6 bases and J by 1 base, with 13 bases left in between. In germline, CDR1 is MGHDK, CDR2 SYGVNS. CDR3 sequence (DNA): TGTGCCAGCAGCCCTACGCGGCCATCCTACGAGCAGTACTTC. This translates into CASSPTRPSYEQYF.

The rearrangement links TRBV5-1 to TRBJ2-7; weak D call: TRBD1 (6 bases). V was shortened by 3 bases and J by 2 bases, with 21 bases between the two germline ends. Germline assignment: CDR1 SGHRS and CDR2 YFSETQ. The CDR3 sequence is 17 residues long. CDR3 bases: TGCGCCAGCAGCTACTACCCCGACAGGCTGTCAACCTACGAGCAGTACTTC. Translated: CASSYYPDRLSTYEQYF. Using reference TRBV5-1 and TRBJ2-7 for the parts outside the CDR3, the full variable domain is KAGVTQTPRYLIKTRGQQVTLSCSPISGHRSVSWYQQTPGQGLQFLFEYFSETQRNKGNFPGRFSGRQFSNSRSEMNVSTLELGDSALYLCASSYYPDRLSTYEQYFGPGTRLTVT.

The chain uses TRBV7-9 and TRBJ2-5; D gene ambiguous. The assigned J gene may be wrong: the sequence end matches TRBJ2-7 better. Germline values: CDR1 SEHNR, CDR2 FQNEAQ (reference sequence). The CDR3 contains 13 residues. In nucleotides, the CDR3 is TGTGCCAGCATGGGCCTTAATTCCTACGAGCAGTACTTC. Translated: CASMGLNSYEQYF.

This clone came up a few times. The J gene is TRBJ2-4, the V gene TRBV30; 8 bases fit TRBD1. V gave up 3 bases and J gave up 6 bases; unmatched junction bases: 7. The CDR3 contains 14 residues. Germline V gene lookup returns CDR1 GTSNPN and CDR2 SVGIG (reference sequence). This chain's CDR3 is CAWRPRDRRNIQYF. The DNA for the CDR3 is TGTGCCTGGAGACCCCGGGACAGGAGAAACATTCAGTACTTC.

This clone occurred a few times. J is TRBJ1-1 and V is TRBV5-1; 7 bases line up with TRBD1. Trimming at V came to 2 bases and at J to 0 bases, leaving 1 base not matched to a gene. The CDR3 loop spans 14 amino acids. Germline CDR1 SGHRS, CDR2 YFSETQ. The CDR3: CASSFTGVNTEAFF. In DNA, the CDR3 is TGCGCCAGCAGCTTTACAGGGGTGAACACTGAAGCTTTCTTT.

The chain combines TRBV18 with TRBJ2-2; 12 bases line up with TRBD1. J gave up 7 bases and V 0 bases, and 6 bases lay outside the gene matches. The CDR3 loop spans 17 amino acids. Germline values: CDR1 KGHSH, CDR2 LQKENI. CDR3 protein: CASSPPSGTGGIGELFF. DNA of the CDR3: TGTGCCAGCTCACCACCTTCCGGGACAGGGGGCATCGGGGAGCTGTTTTTT.

The table lists this clone with a few counts. The V and J genes are TRBV7-2 and TRBJ1-1; 9 bases map to TRBD1. Germline V lookup: CDR1 SGHTA, CDR2 FQGNSA. The CDR3 is 13 amino acids. V dropped 6 bases and J dropped 5; count of bases not matched to a gene: 4. Here the CDR3 reads CASSRDRVTEAFF. The CDR3 DNA follows: TGTGCCAGCAGTCGGGACAGGGTAACTGAAGCTTTCTTT.

The chain is built from TRBV11-2 and TRBJ1-1; TRBD1 matches at 8 bases. In germline, CDR1 is SGHAT, CDR2 FQNNGV. This CDR3 comprises 13 residues. J gave up 4 bases and V 4 bases, and 2 bases lay outside the gene matches. DNA of the CDR3: TGTGCCAGCAGCTACGACAGGGGCACTGAAGCTTTCTTT. Its translation is CASSYDRGTEAFF.

The chain joins TRBV7-9 to TRBJ2-1; 11 positions match TRBD2. The CDR3 is 15 amino acids. The germline gives CDR1 SEHNR, CDR2 FQNEAQ (reference sequence). V was pared by 7 bases and J by 9 bases, with 11 bases of the junction left unmatched. This chain's CDR3 is CASIPMGSGGGEQFF. As DNA, the CDR3 is TGTGCCAGCATCCCAATGGGTAGCGGGGGGGGTGAGCAGTTCTTC. The full variable domain, completed using reference TRBV7-9 and TRBJ2-1, is DTGVSQNPRHKITKRGQNVTFRCDPISEHNRLYWYRQTLGQGPEFLTYFQNEAQLEKSRLLSDRFSAERPKGSFSTLEIQRTEQGDSAMYLCASIPMGSGGGEQFFGPGTRLTVL.